This TCR beta chain was found in a study of tumor and adjacent non-tumor tissue in lung cancer. Trimming cost V 8 bases and J 4 bases, with 23 bases left between them. The CDR3 has 16 residues. Germline CDR1 and CDR2: LGHNA and YNFKEQ. A modified ARM-PCR protocol with three rounds of nested PCR amplified TCRbeta. MiXCR, run by TCRdb on the multiplex PCR reads, gives a single entry per CDR3 protein. This sample yields approximately 100,000 distinct CDR3 sequences, of which about 63% are seen a single time; under 20% belongs to the top ten. This sample's RNA came from whole unsorted tissue. The normal lung tissue was taken more than 3 cm from the tumor edge. Chemotherapy-naive patients with new lung cancer underwent thoracic surgery in China, August–late 2014.

This TCR was recovered from a man in his 60s with non-small cell lung cancer. The V call is TRBV4-2, the J call TRBJ2-5; either TRBD1 or TRBD2 may fit D (5 bases each). The sample taken for sequencing was distant non-tumor lung tissue. CDR3 sequence: CASCRTPGTSAETQYF. CDR3 sequence (DNA): TGTGCCAGCTGCCGAACCCCCGGGACCAGCGCAGAGACCCAGTACTTC.